One sample yielded the 13 T cell receptor beta chains listed below, sequenced in a study of blood T cell repertoires in COVID-19. Profiling relied on immunoSEQ multiplex PCR, and the TCRdb table lists in-frame clones only, not all of them. The sample includes 95,000 to 150,000 clones, 70% to 85% seen only once; the top ten take approximately 5%. The sequenced sample was peripheral blood. The receptors derive from a woman aged 70-85 years with acute or convalescent COVID-19.

The chain uses TRBV19 and TRBJ1-2; 9 positions match TRBD1. Per germline, CDR1 LNHDA and CDR2 SQIVND (reference sequence). V lost 7 bases to trimming and J lost 4 bases; unmatched junction nucleotides: 4. The CDR3 has 13 residues. The CDR3 here is CASNLDRGYGYTF. DNA of the CDR3: TGTGCCAGTAACCTGGACAGGGGCTATGGCTACACCTTC.

This chain uses TRBV29-1 with TRBJ1-1, with D unclear. Trimming took 3 bases from V and 10 from J, leaving 12 bases between them. Germline V gives CDR1 SQVTM, CDR2 ANQGSEA. The CDR3 is 11 amino acids. The CDR3 protein is CSVDRGIAAFF. The CDR3 region has the DNA TGCAGCGTTGACCGAGGGATAGCAGCTTTCTTT.

The V call is TRBV11-3, the J call TRBJ2-5; 9 positions match TRBD1. The CDR3 totals 15 residues. The V and J ends lost 5 bases and 5 bases, in that order; junction bases with no gene match: 9. Germline V gene sequence: CDR1 SGHNT, CDR2 YENEEA. The CDR3 region has the DNA TGTGCCAGCAGCCCCGGGACAGGGCTTTGGGAGACCCAGTACTTC. This encodes CASSPGTGLWETQYF.

This clone was detected a few times. This sequence joins TRBV6-5 and TRBJ1-1; D is uncertain. CDR1 MNHEY and CDR2 SVGAGI come from the germline V gene. Trimming stripped 6 bases from V and 7 bases from J, with 9 bases between. There are 11 residues in the CDR3. The CDR3 here is CASRRSGEAFF. CDR3 in DNA: TGTGCCAGCAGACGGTCCGGTGAAGCTTTCTTT.

The rearrangement links TRBV30 to TRBJ1-5; TRBD1 is a possible D gene (6 bases). The CDR3 consists of 13 residues. Germline CDR1 is GTSNPN and CDR2 is SVGIG (reference sequence). Trimming took 4 bases from V and 0 from J, leaving 7 bases between them. The CDR3 bases are TGTGCCTGGAACAGGGATAGCAATCAGCCCCAGCATTTT. This translates into CAWNRDSNQPQHF.

This chain joins TRBV15 and TRBJ2-3; no clear D. The germline V gene encodes CDR1 LNHNV and CDR2 YYDKDF (reference sequence). The CDR3 totals 12 residues. V was pared by 1 base and J by 4 bases, with 3 bases between. The CDR3 sequence: CATSRVSDTQYF. CDR3 nucleotides: TGTGCCACCAGCAGAGTATCAGATACGCAGTATTTT.

CDR3 protein: CASSQGTGGYEQYV. In DNA form, the CDR3 reads TGTGCCAGCAGCCAAGGGACAGGGGGCTACGAGCAGTACGTC. This sequence joins TRBV3-1 (or the pseudogene TRBV3-2) and TRBJ2-7; 10 positions match TRBD1. Germline trimming cut 1 base from V and 3 bases from J; bases unmatched to any gene: 0. CDR3 length: 14 residues. CDR1 is LGHDT, CDR2 YNNKEL, per germline (reference sequence).

The J gene is TRBJ1-5, the V gene TRBV18; D gene ambiguous. The CDR3 has 14 residues. Deletions cut 3 bases from V and 1 base from J, with 7 bases between. Per germline, CDR1 KGHSH and CDR2 LQKENI. CDR3 in DNA: TGTGCCAGCTCACCCGCACAGAGCAATCAGCCCCAGCATTTT. Its protein product is CASSPAQSNQPQHF.

This clone was counted a single time. The chain uses TRBV12-3 or TRBV12-4 and TRBJ1-6; possible D gene TRBD1, 5 bases. CDR3 length equals 13 residues. Trimming removed 1 base at V and 10 bases at J, with 8 bases between. CDR3 region: CASSLEGASPLHF. In DNA, the CDR3 is TGTGCCAGCAGTTTAGAAGGGGCCTCACCCCTCCACTTT.

Notes on this clone: At the DNA level, this CDR3 is encoded by other sequences in the same sample as well. The gene calls are TRBV5-1 and TRBJ2-1, with 13 positions matching TRBD2. With V trimmed by 3 bases and J by 6 bases, 3 bases remained unmatched. Per the germline V gene, CDR1 is SGHRS and CDR2 is YFSETQ. The CDR3 has 15 residues. The CDR3 loop reads CASSSGLAGTNEQFF. CDR3 nucleotide sequence: TGCGCCAGCAGCTCGGGACTAGCGGGGACCAATGAGCAGTTCTTC.

The chain employs TRBV7-8 and TRBJ1-2, with 8 bases that match TRBD1. Germline assignment: CDR1 SGHVS and CDR2 FQNEAQ. With 4 bases clipped from V and 6 bases from J, the junction kept 7 bases outside the gene matches. The CDR3 runs to 14 residues. Here the CDR3 DNA reads TGTGCCAGCAGCTCCCGGGACAGGAAGGATGGCTACACCTTC. Encoded protein: CASSSRDRKDGYTF.

J is TRBJ1-2 and V is TRBV29-1; TRBD1 matches at 9 bases. The CDR3 is made up of 14 amino acids. The germline V gene has CDR1 SQVTM and CDR2 ANQGSEA. J lost 8 bases, V lost 4 bases, and 11 bases had no gene match. DNA for the CDR3: TGCAGCGTTGGCGGGACAGGGAGTTCCTGGGGCTACACCTTC. The encoded protein is CSVGGTGSSWGYTF.

The genes are TRBV5-4 and TRBJ2-1, with D possibly being TRBD1 (6 bases). Looked up from germline, CDR1 is SGHNT and CDR2 is YYREEE (reference sequence). V lost 4 bases and J lost 0, with 14 bases in between. The CDR3 totals 16 residues. Written as DNA, the CDR3 is TGTGCCAGCAGCCCTAGACAGGAAAGCTCCTACAATGAGCAGTTCTTC. Its translation: CASSPRQESSYNEQFF.